These 10 T cell receptor beta chains were all obtained from the same sample, sequenced in a study of regulatory T cells in long-lasting Graves disease. Noted time point: newly diagnosed GD, antithyroid drugs for less than 3 months. Extracted PBMC RNA gave rise to the TCR library. Building the TCR beta libraries relied on iRepertoire HTBI primers, and CDR3 regions underwent Arm-PCR. Each CDR3 protein is one row after TCRdb ran MiXCR on the multiplex PCR reads. This sample has 450,000 to 600,000 distinct CDR3 sequences, with about a sixth found just once. This same sample was also taken into another study, of T cells in Graves' hyperthyroidism and ophthalmopathy.

This specimen consisted of peripheral blood mononuclear cells (PBMCs), obtained at new diagnosis, from a patient treated with antithyroid drugs. All receptors derive from a man aged 35-49 years with Graves disease.

There are many counts of this clonotype. The V call is TRBV20-1, the J call TRBJ2-3, with D perhaps TRBD2 (6 bases). CDR1 DFQATT and CDR2 SNEGSKA come from the germline V gene (reference sequence). This CDR3 contains 12 residues. V was shortened by 3 bases and J by 6 bases, with 10 bases between the two germline ends. The CDR3 region has the DNA TGCAGTGCTAGTCGGGACTCTGATACGCAGTATTTT. Amino acid sequence: CSASRDSDTQYF.

This clonotype was recorded at least ten times. This chain uses TRBV5-1 with TRBJ2-3, with 7 positions matching TRBD1. CDR3 length: 14 amino acids. Germline CDR1 and CDR2: SGHRS and YFSETQ. V lost 0 bases to trimming and J lost 3 bases; unmatched junction nucleotides: 1. The CDR3 loop is CASSLEGQTDTQYF. The DNA of the CDR3 is TGCGCCAGCAGCTTGGAGGGACAGACAGATACGCAGTATTTT.

This clonotype was recorded many times. This chain links TRBV6-1 with TRBJ2-1, with 9 bases fitting TRBD2. Per germline, CDR1 MNHNS and CDR2 SASEGT. With V trimmed by 5 bases and J by 6 bases, 5 bases remained unmatched. The CDR3 sequence is 14 residues long. The CDR3 protein is CASSIAGVGNEQFF. DNA for the CDR3: TGTGCCAGCAGTATAGCGGGAGTGGGCAATGAGCAGTTCTTC.

In its sample, this clonotype was seen many times. The V call is TRBV12-3 or TRBV12-4, the J call TRBJ1-6; a possible D gene is TRBD1 (5 bases). The CDR3 has 15 amino acids. Deletions cut 7 bases from V and 7 bases from J, with 17 bases between. CDR3 region: CASKAPGPLNSPLHF. The CDR3 DNA reads TGTGCCAGCAAGGCTCCGGGACCGCTAAATTCACCCCTCCACTTT.

This clonotype was seen many times. The chain couples TRBV5-1 to TRBJ1-1, with TRBD1 identical over 9 bases. V lost 3 bases, J lost 3 bases, and 3 bases stayed unmatched. Germline V gene lookup returns CDR1 SGHRS and CDR2 YFSETQ. The CDR3 runs 14 residues. The CDR3 DNA follows: TGCGCCAGCAGCTGGGGACAGGGTGACACTGAAGCTTTCTTT. Its translation is CASSWGQGDTEAFF.

This clonotype was counted at least ten times. The J gene is TRBJ1-4, the V gene TRBV11-2, with a weak D call TRBD1 (6 bases). Trimming cost V 6 bases and J 3 bases, with 20 bases left between them. This CDR3 is 17 amino acids long. The germline CDR1 and CDR2 sequences are SGHAT and FQNNGV. CDR3 in DNA: TGTGCCAGCAGGCCAGAAGGTACAGGGATTCCTAATGAAAAACTGTTTTTT. Its translation: CASRPEGTGIPNEKLFF.

The J gene is TRBJ1-2, the V gene TRBV12-3 or TRBV12-4, with D unresolved. Trimming shortened V by 4 bases and J by 4 bases, and 10 bases separated the two germline ends. The CDR3 spans 13 residues. The CDR3 nucleotides are TGTGCCAGCAGTTCCCAGGCTTTCTATGGCTACACCTTC. This gives the protein CASSSQAFYGYTF.

V usage is TRBV7-3 and J usage is TRBJ2-1; D may be TRBD2 (6 bases). The CDR3 is 14 residues long. The germline V and J ends were trimmed by 1 base and 6 bases, with 10 bases remaining between them. The germline V gene has CDR1 SGHTA and CDR2 FQGTGA. The CDR3 DNA reads as TGTGCCAGCAGCTTAAGGGGGACTGTCAATGAGCAGTTCTTC. Protein sequence: CASSLRGTVNEQFF.

The chain uses TRBV6-2 or TRBV6-3 and TRBJ2-2; no reliable D call. CDR3 length equals 16 residues. Trimming removed 7 bases at V and 2 bases at J, with 17 bases between. CDR1 MNHEY and CDR2 SVGEGT come from the germline V gene. The CDR3 protein is CASKYAELPNTGELFF. In nucleotides, the CDR3 is TGTGCCAGCAAGTACGCGGAACTACCTAACACCGGGGAGCTGTTTTTT.

This clonotype was observed at least ten times. The gene calls are TRBV6-1 and TRBJ2-5, with 7 positions matching TRBD2. J gave up 4 bases and V 6 bases, and 14 bases lay outside the gene matches. CDR1 and CDR2 from the germline V gene are MNHNS and SASEGT. The CDR3 runs to 16 residues. Here the CDR3 DNA reads TGTGCCAGCAGCAACCACGTTGTGGGAGGGACAGAGACCCAGTACTTC. Protein product: CASSNHVVGGTETQYF.